This T cell receptor (beta chain) was observed in a study of blood T cell repertoires in COVID-19. Study as a whole: The United States, Italy and Spain were the sources of the acute and convalescent COVID-19 samples. T cells, B-cell-depleted T cells, or PBMCs supplied cDNA or gDNA.

Between the trimmed V and J ends, which lost 2 bases and 4 bases, there was a span of 14 bases. This CDR3 spans 15 amino acids. The germline V gene has CDR1 MNHEY and CDR2 SVGAGI. The authors' processing: Amplification of reference gene primers was used by the study to estimate nucleated cell counts. Data came from immunoSEQ multiplex PCR; TCRdb stores just in-frame clones and leaves some out. The D gene and trimming were derived from the DNA, and the V and J assignments and clone size from that table. In the table there are more than 250,000 clones, more than 70% of which are singletons. A single count supports this clone.

Input material: peripheral blood. This TCR came from a woman in her 50s with acute or convalescent COVID-19. This sequence joins TRBV6-5 and TRBJ1-1; TRBD1 is a possible D gene (6 bases). The CDR3 spells CASSYDRRKGTEAFF. The CDR3 nucleotides are TGTGCCAGCAGTTACGACAGGCGTAAAGGCACTGAAGCTTTCTTT.